This passage covers 20 T cell receptor beta chains from one sample sequenced in a study of T cells in Graves' hyperthyroidism and ophthalmopathy. Amplified regions were TCR beta CDR3 sequences from RNA transcripts. The primer set for the first-round RT-PCR of the TCR CDR3 was HTBI. TCRdb recomputed calls from the multiplex PCR reads with MiXCR, one row per CDR3 protein. Of some 760,000 distinct CDR3 sequences in the sample, less than 15% are singletons; the top ten hold approximately 10%. Material for sequencing was blood. These receptors came from a woman between 18 and 30 years old with Graves' hyperthyroidism.

CDR3 in DNA: TGTGCCAGCAGCTTAGGCGTGGGGGGACTTAATGAAAAACTGTTTTTT. Protein product: CASSLGVGGLNEKLFF. This chain joins TRBV7-9 and TRBJ1-4; maybe TRBD1 (5 bases). The CDR3 extends over 16 amino acids. Trimming cost V 1 base and J 4 bases, with 13 bases left between them. Germline V CDR1 and CDR2: SEHNR, FQNEAQ (reference sequence).

There are a few counts of this clonotype. The chain carries TRBV12-3 or TRBV12-4 and TRBJ2-4; 7 bases map to TRBD1. V was clipped by 6 bases and J by 4 bases; unmatched bases: 6. The CDR3 contains 14 residues. The CDR3 coding sequence is TGTGCCAGCAGCCTGGGACAGCGGAAAAACATTCAGTACTTC. Translation: CASSLGQRKNIQYF.

The sample holds a few counts of this clonotype. An end of the junction does not agree with germline; a read error may underlie this. The chain has TRBV12-3 or TRBV12-4 and TRBJ1-1; TRBD1 might be the D (5 bases). The CDR3 spans 12 residues. CDR3 bases: TGTGCCAGCAGTTGGGGAATAGGGGTTCGTCTCTTT. It is translated as CASSWGIGVRLF.

This clonotype was detected many times. The chain couples TRBV11-2 to TRBJ2-7; the D is unclear. V was shortened by 4 bases and J by 1 base, with 14 bases between the two germline ends. The CDR3 extends over 15 amino acids. Germline CDR1 and CDR2: SGHAT and FQNNGV. CDR3 loop: CASSSPAVPSYEQYF. CDR3 bases: TGTGCCAGCAGCTCCCCCGCAGTGCCGTCCTACGAGCAGTACTTC.

This clonotype was found a few times. The chain uses TRBV6-2 or TRBV6-3 and TRBJ1-1; 9 bases map to TRBD1. The germline V gene has CDR1 MNHEY and CDR2 SVGEGT. Losses at the gene ends were 5 bases for V and 5 bases for J; bases not matched to a gene: 15. The CDR3 extends over 17 amino acids. This CDR3 is CASSPRTGGATRTEAFF. CDR3 bases: TGTGCCAGCAGTCCCCGCACAGGGGGCGCGACGAGGACTGAAGCTTTCTTT.

This clonotype was counted many times. The V gene is TRBV20-1, the J gene TRBJ1-4; the D gene is possibly TRBD1 (5 bases). The CDR3 length is 12 residues. Per germline, CDR1 DFQATT and CDR2 SNEGSKA (reference sequence). Trimming took 1 base from V and 8 from J, leaving 8 bases between them. The CDR3 coding sequence is TGCAGTGCTAGAGGGGGGAGGGAAAAACTGTTTTTT. Translation gives CSARGGREKLFF.

This clonotype was detected a few times. The gene calls are TRBV9 and TRBJ1-5, with D maybe TRBD1 (5 bases). The length of the CDR3 is 14 residues. Trimming removed 4 bases from V and 4 bases from J, with 12 bases in between. Germline CDR1 reads SGDLS; CDR2 reads YYNGEE. The CDR3 nucleotides read TGTGCCAGCAGCCCAGGCAGGGATAATCAGCCCCAGCATTTT. Its protein is CASSPGRDNQPQHF.

The gene calls are TRBV6-1 and TRBJ2-1; 10 bases align to TRBD2. This CDR3 spans 13 amino acids. The germline V gene encodes CDR1 MNHNS and CDR2 SASEGT. V dropped 6 bases and J dropped 14; count of bases not matched to a gene: 10. CDR3 bases: TGTGCCAGCAGCTCGCTAGCGGGGGACCGGGAGTTCTTC. Translated: CASSSLAGDREFF.

The chain is built from TRBV25-1 and TRBJ2-4; D not certain. V lost 7 bases and J lost 0, with 10 bases in between. The CDR3 covers 14 residues. Germline V gives CDR1 MGHDK, CDR2 SYGVNS. The CDR3 DNA reads TGTGCCAGCACTCGAACGGGAGCCAAAAACATTCAGTACTTC. Translating it yields CASTRTGAKNIQYF.

The sample holds many counts of this clonotype. The CDR3 bases are TGTGCCAGCAGACTCAGGGGACCGAACACTGAAGCTTTCTTT. It yields the protein CASRLRGPNTEAFF. J is TRBJ1-1 and V is TRBV27; a weak D match, TRBD1 (6 bases). From germline, CDR1 is MNHEY and CDR2 SMNVEV (reference sequence). The CDR3 runs to 14 residues. V lost 6 bases, J lost 1 base, and 12 bases lay in between.

The rearrangement uses TRBV2 and TRBJ2-2; 11 bases map to TRBD2. The CDR3 loop spans 16 amino acids. The V and J ends lost 6 bases and 3 bases, in that order; junction bases with no gene match: 6. Germline V gives CDR1 SNHLY, CDR2 FYNNEI. The DNA of the CDR3 is TGTGCCAGCAGGAAGGGACTAGCGGATTACACCGGGGAGCTGTTTTTT. Its translation is CASRKGLADYTGELFF. The variable domain in full, completed from reference TRBV2 and TRBJ2-2, reads EPEVTQTPSHQVTQMGQEVILRCVPISNHLYFYWYRQILGQKVEFLVSFYNNEISEKSEIFDDQFSVERPDGSNFTLKIRSTKLEDSAMYFCASRKGLADYTGELFFGEGSRLTVL.

This clonotype was seen many times. This chain connects TRBV6-1 to TRBJ2-3, with D maybe TRBD2 (5 bases). This CDR3 is 14 amino acids long. Germline values: CDR1 MNHNS, CDR2 SASEGT. The ends were cut back, 7 bases at V and 0 bases at J, with 11 bases in the middle. CDR3 sequence reads: CASKRERSTDTQYF. As DNA, the CDR3 is TGTGCCAGCAAAAGGGAGAGGAGCACAGATACGCAGTATTTT.

This clonotype was counted at least ten times. V gene TRBV20-1 combines with J gene TRBJ1-4, with D maybe TRBD1 (5 bases). There are 15 residues in the CDR3. Germline loops: CDR1 DFQATT, CDR2 SNEGSKA (reference sequence). The ends were cut back, 4 bases at V and 8 bases at J, with 20 bases in the middle. CDR3 residues: CSAKGRANVGEKLFF. CDR3 nucleotide sequence: TGCAGTGCTAAGGGCAGGGCCAATGTTGGGGAAAAACTGTTTTTT.

The genes are TRBV12-3 or TRBV12-4 and TRBJ2-5; 12 bases match TRBD2. V shed 2 bases, J shed 6 bases, and the junction held 4 bases outside the gene matches. The CDR3 consists of 15 residues. CDR3 DNA sequence: TGTGCCAGCAGTTTACTAGCGGGAGGGCCAAAGACCCAGTACTTC. Translated: CASSLLAGGPKTQYF.

This clonotype was observed a handful of times. The genes are TRBV20-1 and TRBJ1-2; a possible D gene is TRBD1 (6 bases). The ends were cut back, 2 bases at V and 4 bases at J, with 11 bases in the middle. In germline, CDR1 is DFQATT, CDR2 SNEGSKA (reference sequence). The CDR3 is 13 amino acids. This chain's CDR3 is CSARSTGAYGYTF. The CDR3 DNA follows: TGCAGTGCTAGATCGACAGGCGCCTATGGCTACACCTTC.

This chain uses TRBV24-1 with TRBJ2-3; TRBD2 matches 13 bases. V was pared by 9 bases and J by 7 bases, with 15 bases of the junction left unmatched. CDR1 is KGHDR and CDR2 is SFDVKD in the germline V gene. This CDR3 comprises 17 residues. The CDR3 DNA reads TGTGCCACCTCCCCCTCTCCCGGGACTAGCGGGATCTATACGCAGTATTTT. It yields the protein CATSPSPGTSGIYTQYF.

The chain employs TRBV7-8 and TRBJ2-1, with D uncertain. Germline CDR1 reads SGHVS; CDR2 reads FQNEAQ. V gave up 1 base and J gave up 0 bases, with 13 bases separating them. The CDR3 is made up of 17 amino acids. Here the CDR3 DNA reads TGTGCCAGCAGCTTAGAAGCTTATAGGTTCTCCTACAATGAGCAGTTCTTC. Its protein is CASSLEAYRFSYNEQFF.

The J gene is TRBJ2-3, the V gene TRBV6-1, with D uncertain. Germline V gene sequence: CDR1 MNHNS, CDR2 SASEGT. The V end was cut by 4 bases, the J end by 2 bases, with 16 bases between. This CDR3 comprises 16 residues. The chain's CDR3 is CASSGMSDGITDTQYF. As DNA, the CDR3 is TGTGCCAGCAGTGGGATGTCCGACGGAATCACAGATACGCAGTATTTT.

The table lists this clonotype with many counts. This sequence joins TRBV6-2 or TRBV6-3 and TRBJ1-5; 8 bases line up with TRBD1. The germline gives CDR1 MNHEY, CDR2 SVGEGT. V shed 7 bases and J 2 bases; nucleotides not matched to a gene: 7. The CDR3 is 15 residues long. CDR3 sequence reads: CASNPGGLGNQPQHF. DNA of the CDR3: TGTGCCAGCAACCCAGGGGGCTTAGGCAATCAGCCCCAGCATTTT.

The V call is TRBV28, the J call TRBJ1-1, with a possible D match to TRBD1 (6 bases). The CDR3 runs to 15 residues. Germline V gene lookup returns CDR1 MDHEN and CDR2 SYDVKM. Trimming pared 4 bases from V and 6 bases from J, leaving 18 bases between. The CDR3 is CASSSYRASLPEAFF. The CDR3, as DNA: TGTGCCAGCAGTTCCTACAGGGCATCCTTGCCTGAAGCTTTCTTT.